This T cell receptor (beta chain) came from a study of T cell repertoires in cytomegalovirus infection. Turning to the study itself: Matching HLA type and CMV infection were both indicated by public TCR beta signatures. Study-wide results and limits: HLA-C-restricted CMV-specific TCR beta clonotypes were dominant in the ex vivo response. Identification of carriers of CMV plus the relevant HLA was performed using cumulative public TCR beta family frequency.

Germline values: CDR1 LGHNT, CDR2 FRNRAP. The CDR3 is 15 amino acids. Trimming stripped 3 bases from V and 0 bases from J, with 8 bases between. At least ten counts were recorded for this clonotype. The antigen is not known. TCRdb passed the reads through MiXCR, listing each CDR3 protein once. The table includes 200,000 to 300,000 distinct CDR3 sequences, roughly 6.5% detected once. Input material: PBMCs. The sequence came from a human donor in good health (CMV status not recorded). Some clones in this sample may be carry-over from other donors' samples. The chain combines TRBV12-5 with TRBJ2-2, with a possible D match to TRBD1 (5 bases). The CDR3 region has the DNA TGTGCTAGTGGTTTAGGGGAAACGAACACCGGGGAGCTGTTTTTT. It specifies CASGLGETNTGELFF.